Sequencing of this T cell receptor beta chain was carried out in a study of T cell responses to AZD1222 COVID-19 vaccine. The CDR3 loop spans 14 amino acids. The germline V gene has CDR1 MNHEY and CDR2 SVGAGI. Trimming removed 7 bases from V and 7 bases from J; junction bases left unmatched: 10. Some clones are missing from TCRdb's copy, which holds only in-frame ones; the method was immunoSEQ multiplex PCR. The table lists 60,000 to 70,000 clones, 65% to 90% of them singletons. The receptor's source is an adult in good health. The specimen comprised peripheral blood, sampled on day 0 of AZD1222 vaccination. V and J are TRBV6-5 and TRBJ2-4; 7 nucleotides line up with TRBD2. CDR3 in amino acids: CASNTGRGGNIQYF. As DNA, the CDR3 is TGTGCCAGCAATACCGGTCGGGGAGGGAACATTCAGTACTTC.